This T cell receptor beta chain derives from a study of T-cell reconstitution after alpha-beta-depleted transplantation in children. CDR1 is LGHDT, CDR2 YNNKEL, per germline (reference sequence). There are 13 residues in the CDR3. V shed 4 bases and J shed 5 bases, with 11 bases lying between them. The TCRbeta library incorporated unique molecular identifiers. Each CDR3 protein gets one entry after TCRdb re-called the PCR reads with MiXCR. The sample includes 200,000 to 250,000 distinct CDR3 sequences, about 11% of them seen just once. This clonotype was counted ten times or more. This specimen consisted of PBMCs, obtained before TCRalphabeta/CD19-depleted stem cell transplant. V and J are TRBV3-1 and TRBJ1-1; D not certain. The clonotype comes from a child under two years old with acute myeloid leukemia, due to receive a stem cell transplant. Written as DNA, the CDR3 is TGTGCCAGCAGCCTTGGGCGAGGGACTGAAGCTTTCTTT. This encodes CASSLGRGTEAFF. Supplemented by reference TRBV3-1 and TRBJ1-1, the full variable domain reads DTAVSQTPKYLVTQMGNDKSIKCEQNLGHDTMYWYKQDSKKFLKIMFSYNNKELIINETVPNRFSPKSPDKAHLNLHINSLELGDSAVYFCASSLGRGTEAFFGQGTRLTVV.